A single sample is the source of the 10 T cell receptor beta chains below, sequenced in a study of CD8 T cells in Susac syndrome. The authors reverse transcribed roughly 0.5 to 1 ug RNA with random hexamers. MiXCR, applied by TCRdb to the immunoSEQ multiplex PCR reads, yields one record per CDR3 protein. Seen here are 100,000 to 150,000 distinct CDR3 sequences, around 92% observed once, and the top ten hold approximately 0.097%. Sequenced material: CD4+ T cells from PBMCs. The receptor set was obtained from a human donor with multiple sclerosis.

In regard to this clonotype: One junction end disagrees with the germline gene, perhaps due to a read error. The chain employs TRBV5-1 and TRBJ1-1; no firm D call. Germline V lookup: CDR1 SGHRS, CDR2 YFSETQ. This CDR3 is 12 amino acids long. The CDR3 reads CASSFQNTEVFF. For the CDR3, the DNA is TGCGCCAGCAGCTTTCAGAACACTGAAGTTTTCTTT.

This chain connects TRBV6-1 to TRBJ2-7; D not certain. V was clipped by 4 bases and J by 0 bases, with 16 bases between them. The CDR3 runs to 16 residues. Germline loops: CDR1 MNHNS, CDR2 SASEGT. The CDR3 loop is CASSAAIVTSSYEQYF. In DNA, the CDR3 is TGTGCCAGCAGTGCGGCGATCGTTACGAGCTCCTACGAGCAGTACTTC.

The gene calls are TRBV30 and TRBJ2-1; 7 nucleotides line up with TRBD2. V trimming: 1 base; J trimming: 10 bases; junction bases outside the gene matches: 4. The germline CDR1 and CDR2 sequences are GTSNPN and SVGIG (reference sequence). The CDR3 extends over 12 amino acids. This chain's CDR3 is CAWSGIGREQFF. The CDR3 DNA sequence: TGTGCCTGGAGTGGTATCGGGAGGGAGCAGTTCTTC. Full variable domain (outside the CDR3, taken from reference TRBV30 and TRBJ2-1): SQTIHQWPATLVQPVGSPLSLECTVEGTSNPNLYWYRQAAGRGLQLLFYSVGIGQISSEVPQNLSASRPQDRQFILSSKKLLLSDSGFYLCAWSGIGREQFFGPGTRLTVL.

V and J are TRBV5-6 and TRBJ2-1; 9 nucleotides align to TRBD2. Losses at the gene ends were 3 bases for V and 1 base for J; bases not matched to a gene: 2. The germline gives CDR1 SGHDT, CDR2 YYEEEE. This CDR3 is built from 15 residues. The CDR3 region is CASSSSGGSYNEQFF. CDR3 sequence (DNA): TGTGCCAGCAGCTCAAGCGGGGGGTCCTACAATGAGCAGTTCTTC.

The rearrangement joins TRBV29-1 to TRBJ1-1; no definite D call. V shed 6 bases and J shed 5 bases, with 19 bases lying between them. This CDR3 is 14 amino acids long. Germline CDR1 is SQVTM and CDR2 is ANQGSEA. CDR3 sequence reads: CSVLNLAPETEAFF. The DNA for the CDR3 is TGCAGCGTGCTCAACTTAGCCCCCGAGACTGAAGCTTTCTTT. The whole variable domain, filled in from reference TRBV29-1 and TRBJ1-1, reads SAVISQKPSRDICQRGTSLTIQCQVDSQVTMMFWYRQQPGQSLTLIATANQGSEATYESGFVIDKFPISRPNLTFSTLTVSNMSPEDSSIYLCSVLNLAPETEAFFGQGTRLTVV.

DNA of the CDR3: TGTGCCAGCAGCCTCCGCTGGACAGGGGGCTCTGGAAACACCATATATTTT. Translation gives CASSLRWTGGSGNTIYF. V is TRBV7-8 and J is TRBJ1-3, with 10 bases fitting TRBD1. Germline assignment: CDR1 SGHVS and CDR2 FQNEAQ. CDR3 length: 17 residues. The V segment lost 5 bases and the J segment 0 bases; nucleotides outside the gene matches: 7.

This clonotype was counted a single time. The V gene is TRBV12-3 or TRBV12-4, the J gene TRBJ2-2, with no clear D. V dropped 5 bases and J dropped 8 bases, with 15 bases sitting between them. This CDR3 region has 14 residues. In DNA, the CDR3 is TGTGCCAGCAGTAAATCGGACCCTATAGGGGAGCTGTTTTTT. Translation gives CASSKSDPIGELFF.

This sequence joins TRBV3-1 and TRBJ2-3; the D call may be TRBD1 or TRBD2 (5 bases each). Germline values: CDR1 LGHDT, CDR2 YNNKEL (reference sequence). CDR3 length: 15 residues. V was pared by 4 bases and J by 1 base, with 12 bases between. CDR3 protein: CASSLGVGRTDTQYF. For the CDR3, the DNA is TGTGCCAGCAGCCTCGGGGTGGGACGCACAGATACGCAGTATTTT.

The rearrangement uses TRBV2 and TRBJ2-7, with D hard to call. The CDR3 has 14 amino acids. V was shortened by 5 bases and J by 2 bases, with 13 bases between the two germline ends. Germline V lookup: CDR1 SNHLY, CDR2 FYNNEI. In DNA, the CDR3 is TGTGCCAGCAGTAAGTTGGCAGATCCCTACGAGCAGTACTTC. Translated: CASSKLADPYEQYF.

CDR3 protein: CASSQEGFGGGRKLFF. The CDR3 coding sequence is TGCGCCAGCAGCCAAGAAGGTTTCGGGGGTGGTCGAAAACTGTTTTTT. The chain combines TRBV4-1 with TRBJ1-4, with a possible D match to TRBD1 (5 bases). This CDR3 is 16 amino acids long. CDR1 MGHRA and CDR2 YSYEKL come from the germline V gene. V was cut by 0 bases and J by 10 bases, with 18 bases left in between.